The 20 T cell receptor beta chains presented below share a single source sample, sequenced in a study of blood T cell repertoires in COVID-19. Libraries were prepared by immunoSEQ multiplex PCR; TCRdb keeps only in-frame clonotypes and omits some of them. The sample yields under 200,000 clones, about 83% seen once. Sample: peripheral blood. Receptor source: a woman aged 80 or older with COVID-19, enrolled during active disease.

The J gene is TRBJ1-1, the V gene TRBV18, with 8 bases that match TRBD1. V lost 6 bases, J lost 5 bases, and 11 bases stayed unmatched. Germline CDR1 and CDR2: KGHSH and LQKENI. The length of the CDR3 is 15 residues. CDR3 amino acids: CASSSQGAPRTEAFF. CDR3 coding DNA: TGTGCCAGCTCGTCTCAGGGGGCGCCGAGGACTGAAGCTTTCTTT. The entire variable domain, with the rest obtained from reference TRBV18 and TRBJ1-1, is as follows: NAGVMQNPRHLVRRRGQEARLRCSPMKGHSHVYWYRQLPEEGLKFMVYLQKENIIDESGMPKERFSAEFPKEGPSILRIQQVVRGDSAAYFCASSSQGAPRTEAFFGQGTRLTVV.

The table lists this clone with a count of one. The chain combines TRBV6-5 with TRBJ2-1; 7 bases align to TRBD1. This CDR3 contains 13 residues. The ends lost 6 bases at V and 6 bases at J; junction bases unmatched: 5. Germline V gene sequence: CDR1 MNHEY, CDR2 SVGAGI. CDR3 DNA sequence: TGTGCCAGCAGACCATCAGGGGGCAATGAGCAGTTCTTC. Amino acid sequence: CASRPSGGNEQFF.

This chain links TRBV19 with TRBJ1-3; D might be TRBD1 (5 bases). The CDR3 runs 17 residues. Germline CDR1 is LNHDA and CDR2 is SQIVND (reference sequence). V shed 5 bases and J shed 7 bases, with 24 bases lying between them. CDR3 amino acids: CASSRLGTGSGRNTIYF. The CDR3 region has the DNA TGTGCCAGTAGTCGCTTGGGTACCGGTTCAGGGCGGAACACCATATATTTT.

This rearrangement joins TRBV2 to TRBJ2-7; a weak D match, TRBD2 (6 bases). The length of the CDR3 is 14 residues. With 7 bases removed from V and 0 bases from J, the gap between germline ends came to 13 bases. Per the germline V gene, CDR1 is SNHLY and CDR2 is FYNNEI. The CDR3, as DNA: TGTGCCAGCAATGGGGACTTTAGCTCCTACGAGCAGTACTTC. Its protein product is CASNGDFSSYEQYF.

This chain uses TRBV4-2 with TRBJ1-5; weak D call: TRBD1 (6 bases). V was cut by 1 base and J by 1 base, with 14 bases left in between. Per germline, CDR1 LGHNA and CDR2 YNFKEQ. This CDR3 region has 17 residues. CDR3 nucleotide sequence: TGTGCCAGCAGCCAAGCAAAACAGGGAGGGAGCAATCAGCCCCAGCATTTT. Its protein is CASSQAKQGGSNQPQHF.

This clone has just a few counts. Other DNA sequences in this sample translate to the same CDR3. CDR3 sequence: CASSPGAEQYF. The DNA for the CDR3 is TGTGCCAGCTCACCAGGGGCCGAGCAGTACTTC. The chain combines TRBV18 with TRBJ2-7; D might be TRBD1 (5 bases). Trimming took 2 bases from V and 6 from J, leaving 5 bases between them. The CDR3 is 11 amino acids. CDR1 and CDR2 (germline): KGHSH, LQKENI.

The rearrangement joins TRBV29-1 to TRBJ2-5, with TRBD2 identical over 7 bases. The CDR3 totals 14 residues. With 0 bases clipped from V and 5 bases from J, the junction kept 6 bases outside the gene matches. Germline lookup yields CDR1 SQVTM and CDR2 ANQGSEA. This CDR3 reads CSVEDRTGGETQYF. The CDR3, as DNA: TGCAGCGTTGAAGATCGTACCGGGGGGGAGACCCAGTACTTC. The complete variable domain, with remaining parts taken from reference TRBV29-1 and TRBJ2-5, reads SAVISQKPSRDICQRGTSLTIQCQVDSQVTMMFWYRQQPGQSLTLIATANQGSEATYESGFVIDKFPISRPNLTFSTLTVSNMSPEDSSIYLCSVEDRTGGETQYFGPGTRLLVL.

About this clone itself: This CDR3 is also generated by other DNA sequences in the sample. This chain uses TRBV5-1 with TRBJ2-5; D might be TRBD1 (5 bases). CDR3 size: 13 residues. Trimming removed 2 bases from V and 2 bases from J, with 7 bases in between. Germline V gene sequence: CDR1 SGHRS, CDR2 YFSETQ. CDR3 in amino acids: CASSFQGQETQYF. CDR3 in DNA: TGCGCCAGCAGCTTCCAGGGACAAGAGACCCAGTACTTC.

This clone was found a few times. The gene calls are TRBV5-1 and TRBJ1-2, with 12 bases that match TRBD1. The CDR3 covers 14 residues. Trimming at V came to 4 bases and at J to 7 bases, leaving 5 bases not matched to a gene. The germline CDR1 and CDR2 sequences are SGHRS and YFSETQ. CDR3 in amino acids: CASSPGTGGIGYTF. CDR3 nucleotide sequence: TGCGCCAGCAGCCCAGGGACAGGGGGCATTGGCTACACCTTC.

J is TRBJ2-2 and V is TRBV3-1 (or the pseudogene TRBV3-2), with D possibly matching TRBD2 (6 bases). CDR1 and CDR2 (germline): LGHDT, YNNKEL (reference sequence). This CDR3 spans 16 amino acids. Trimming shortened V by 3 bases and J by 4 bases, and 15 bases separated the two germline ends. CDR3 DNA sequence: TGTGCCAGCAGCCACCTAGGGGAGGCGCGCACCGGGGAGCTGTTTTTT. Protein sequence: CASSHLGEARTGELFF.

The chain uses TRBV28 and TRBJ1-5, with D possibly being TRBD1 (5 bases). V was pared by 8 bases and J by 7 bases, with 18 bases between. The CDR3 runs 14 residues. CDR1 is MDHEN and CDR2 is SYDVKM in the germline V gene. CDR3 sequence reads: CASLGGSNAQPQHF. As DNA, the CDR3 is TGTGCCAGCCTTGGGGGGTCAAATGCCCAGCCCCAGCATTTT.

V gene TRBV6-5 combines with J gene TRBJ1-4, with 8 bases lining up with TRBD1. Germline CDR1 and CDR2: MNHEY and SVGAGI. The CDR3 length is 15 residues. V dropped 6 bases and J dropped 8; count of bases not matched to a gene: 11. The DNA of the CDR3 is TGTGCCAGCAGACATGACAGGGGACCGGGGGAAAAACTGTTTTTT. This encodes CASRHDRGPGEKLFF.

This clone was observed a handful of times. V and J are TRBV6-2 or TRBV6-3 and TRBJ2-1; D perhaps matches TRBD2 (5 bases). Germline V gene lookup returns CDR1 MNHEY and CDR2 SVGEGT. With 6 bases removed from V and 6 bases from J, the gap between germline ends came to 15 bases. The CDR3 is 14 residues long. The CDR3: CASSPTSLGNEQFF. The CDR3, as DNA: TGTGCCAGCAGCCCTACTAGTCTAGGCAATGAGCAGTTCTTC.

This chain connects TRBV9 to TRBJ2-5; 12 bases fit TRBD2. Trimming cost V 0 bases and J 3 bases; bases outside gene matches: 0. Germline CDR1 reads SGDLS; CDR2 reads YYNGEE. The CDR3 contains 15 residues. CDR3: CASSVGTSGKETQYF. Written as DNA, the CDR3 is TGTGCCAGCAGCGTAGGGACTAGCGGGAAAGAGACCCAGTACTTC.

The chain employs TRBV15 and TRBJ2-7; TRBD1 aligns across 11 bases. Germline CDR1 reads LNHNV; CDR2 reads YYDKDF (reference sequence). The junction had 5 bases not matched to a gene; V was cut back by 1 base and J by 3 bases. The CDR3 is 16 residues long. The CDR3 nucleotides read TGTGCCACCAGCAGAGCTTCCGGGACAGGGGGCTACGAGCAGTACTTC. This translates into CATSRASGTGGYEQYF.

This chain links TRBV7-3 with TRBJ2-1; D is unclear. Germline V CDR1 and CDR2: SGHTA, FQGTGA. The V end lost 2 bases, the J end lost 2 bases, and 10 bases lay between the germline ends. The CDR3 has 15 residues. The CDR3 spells CASSLLRGTYNEQFF. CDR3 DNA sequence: TGTGCCAGCAGCTTACTTCGAGGAACCTACAATGAGCAGTTCTTC.

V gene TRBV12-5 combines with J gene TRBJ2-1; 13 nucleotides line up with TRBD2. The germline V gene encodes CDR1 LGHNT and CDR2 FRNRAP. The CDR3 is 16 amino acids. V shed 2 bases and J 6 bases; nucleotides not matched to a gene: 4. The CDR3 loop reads CASGLSLAGGVNEQFF. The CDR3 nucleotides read TGTGCTAGTGGTTTGTCACTAGCGGGGGGGGTCAATGAGCAGTTCTTC.

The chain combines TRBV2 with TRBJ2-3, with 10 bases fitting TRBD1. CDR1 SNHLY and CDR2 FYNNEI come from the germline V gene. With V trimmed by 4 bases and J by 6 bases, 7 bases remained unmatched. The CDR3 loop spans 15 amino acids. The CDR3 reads CASSVWTGGYDTQYF. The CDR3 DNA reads TGTGCCAGCAGTGTCTGGACAGGGGGTTATGATACGCAGTATTTT.

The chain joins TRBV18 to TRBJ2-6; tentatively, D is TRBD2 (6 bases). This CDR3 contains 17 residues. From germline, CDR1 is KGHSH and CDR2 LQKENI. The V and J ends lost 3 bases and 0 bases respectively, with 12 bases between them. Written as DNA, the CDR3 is TGTGCCAGCTCACCCCTGCGGGGCTCCTCTGGGGCCAACGTCCTGACTTTC. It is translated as CASSPLRGSSGANVLTF.

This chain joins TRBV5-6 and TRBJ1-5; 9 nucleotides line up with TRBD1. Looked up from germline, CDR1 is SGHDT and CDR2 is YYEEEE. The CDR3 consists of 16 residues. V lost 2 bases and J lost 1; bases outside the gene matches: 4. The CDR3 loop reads CASSLTGQGSNQPQHF. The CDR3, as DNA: TGTGCCAGCAGCTTAACGGGACAGGGCAGCAATCAGCCCCAGCATTTT.